The rows below give T cell receptor beta chains drawn from one sample of a study of a mutant IDH1 vaccine in newly diagnosed glioma. These TCRs' antigens remain unknown. Produced via immunoSEQ multiplex PCR; TCRdb's table is partial and in-frame only. Counted here are nearly 35,000 clones, roughly 80% occurring once; the ten biggest clones make up about 24%. The sample here was PBMCs, taken from a glioma patient whose treatment included an IDH1 peptide vaccine. These receptors all stem from a man between 25 and 39 years old with glioma. Both conserved end residues are part of each CDR3. A D gene is named only where the DNA matches it firmly. Rows give clone size only sometimes, using once, few, many, or a class for an expanded clone.

j_call	v_call	clone_size	d_call	cdr3_nt	cdr3_aa
TRBJ1-4	TRBV5-1	.	TRBD1	TGCGCCAGCAGCTTGGGGGGACGGACAGGGGGCAATGAAAAACTGTTTTTT	CASSLGGRTGGNEKLFF
TRBJ2-7	TRBV7-9	.	.	TGTGCCAGCAGCTTTGACAGCTACGAGCAGTACTTC	CASSFDSYEQYF
TRBJ2-7	TRBV30	.	.	TGTGCCTGGAGTGACGGAGCCTCCTACGAGCAGTACTTC	CAWSDGASYEQYF
TRBJ2-1	TRBV5-4	.	TRBD2	TGTGCCAGCAGGCCCAGCGGGGGGGCGTCCTACAATGAGCAGTTCTTC	CASRPSGGASYNEQFF
TRBJ2-1	TRBV19	.	.	TGTGCCAGTAGTTCAGCCTACAATGAGCAGTTCTTC	CASSSAYNEQFF
TRBJ1-4	TRBV5-5	.	.	TGTGCCAGCAGACAGGGTGCCGACTTAACAAATGAAAAACTGTTTTTT	CASRQGADLTNEKLFF
TRBJ2-1	TRBV19	.	.	TGTGCCAGTAGTATAGGGAGGACTTACGGGCAGTTCTTC	CASSIGRTYGQFF
TRBJ1-1	TRBV14	.	.	TGTGCCAGCAGCTCCTTCACTGAAGCTTTCTTT	CASSSFTEAFF
TRBJ2-6	TRBV19	few	TRBD2	TGTGCCAGTAGGACACGAAGCGGGAGAGGGTCTGGGGCCAACGTCCTGACTTTC	CASRTRSGRGSGANVLTF
TRBJ2-3	TRBV11-3	.	TRBD2	TGTGCCAGCAGCTTAGGGGGACTAGCGGGCACAGATACGCAGTATTTT	CASSLGGLAGTDTQYF
TRBJ2-1	TRBV10-2	once	TRBD2	TGCGCCAGCAGACGGGGGGGAAGCTCCTACAATGAGCAGTTCTTC	CASRRGGSSYNEQFF
TRBJ1-4	TRBV9	.	.	TGTGCCAGCAGCCCTCCAGGGCAGAATGAAAAACTGTTTTTT	CASSPPGQNEKLFF
TRBJ2-1	TRBV7-3	.	TRBD2	TGTGCCAGCAGCTTAGATCGCGGGAGACCCAATGAGCAGTTCTTC	CASSLDRGRPNEQFF
TRBJ2-3	TRBV15	.	.	TGTGCCACCAGCCCCAACTCGCCCCGAGATACGCAGTATTTT	CATSPNSPRDTQYF
TRBJ1-3	TRBV30	.	.	TGTGCCTGGAGTGTAGGGCCTAAAGGAAACACCATATATTTT	CAWSVGPKGNTIYF
TRBJ2-7	TRBV7-6	.	.	TGTGCCAGCAGCTTAGAGCTAGCGCAGACCTACGAGCAGTACTTC	CASSLELAQTYEQYF
TRBJ2-1	TRBV19	.	.	TGTGCCAGTAGTTCCCGAGGGGGGAGGGGGGACTACAATGAGCAGTTCTTC	CASSSRGGRGDYNEQFF
TRBJ1-3	TRBV30	.	TRBD1	TGTGCCTGGAGTCGGGACAGGGGCTCTGGAAACACCATATATTTT	CAWSRDRGSGNTIYF
TRBJ2-3	TRBV6-5	once	.	TGTGCCAGCAGTTCAGGGACTAGCACAGATACGCAGTATTTT	CASSSGTSTDTQYF
TRBJ2-7	TRBV5-1	.	TRBD1	TGCGCCAGCAGCCTTGGGACAGACTACGAGCAGTACTTC	CASSLGTDYEQYF
TRBJ2-2	TRBV7-2	.	TRBD2	TGTGCCAGCAGCTTAGTTTTTAGCGGGGGCACCGGGGAGCTGTTTTTT	CASSLVFSGGTGELFF
TRBJ2-2	TRBV9	.	.	TGTGCCAGCAGCGTAAACCCCGGCACGCTTGACACCGGGGAGCTGTTTTTT	CASSVNPGTLDTGELFF
TRBJ2-7	TRBV27	few	TRBD1	TGTGCCAGCAGTTGGGCAGGGGGCTTGGACGAGCAGTACTTC	CASSWAGGLDEQYF
TRBJ2-2	TRBV2	.	.	TGTGCCAGCAGTGGAGGGTACACCGGGGAGCTGTTTTTT	CASSGGYTGELFF
TRBJ1-2	TRBV2	.	.	TGTGCCAGCAGTGAGGGTGGGGTAGTTGGCTACACCTTC	CASSEGGVVGYTF
TRBJ2-1	TRBV2	once	TRBD1	TGTGCCAGCACTAGAAATTGGGACAGGGGAAAGTTCTTC	CASTRNWDRGKFF
TRBJ1-2	TRBV7-9	.	.	TGTGCCAGCAGCTTGGGTCAGAGAGCTAACTATGGCTACACCTTC	CASSLGQRANYGYTF
TRBJ1-5	TRBV6-1	.	.	TGTGCCAGCAGTGAAGTGTACAGGGAGCCCCAGCATTTT	CASSEVYREPQHF
TRBJ2-6	TRBV4-1	.	TRBD1	TGCGCCAGCAGCCAAGTTGAGACAGGGTCCTCTGGGGCCAACGTCCTGACTTTC	CASSQVETGSSGANVLTF
TRBJ2-2	TRBV4-2	.	.	TGTGCCAGCAGCCAAGTGGGGGGCGCAGACACCGGGGAGCTGTTTTTT	CASSQVGGADTGELFF
TRBJ1-5	TRBV7-2	few	TRBD1	TGTGCCAGCAGCGTAGACAGGGATCAGCCCCAGCATTTT	CASSVDRDQPQHF
TRBJ1-1	TRBV29-1	.	.	TGCAGCGTTGGGGTGAGCATGAACACTGAAGCTTTCTTT	CSVGVSMNTEAFF
TRBJ1-3	TRBV28	.	.	TGTGCCACTGGCATAACAGCTGGAAACACCATATATTTT	CATGITAGNTIYF
TRBJ1-2	TRBV18	.	.	TGTGCCAGCTCACCACAATATCAAGGGGATTCTGGCTACACCTTC	CASSPQYQGDSGYTF
TRBJ1-1	TRBV5-8	.	.	TGTGCCAGCAGCTTTGATCCAGGGAGGACTGAAGCTTTCTTT	CASSFDPGRTEAFF
TRBJ2-7	TRBV5-4	.	.	TGTGCCAGCAGCTTGGCCGGGGCTAGCGTCTCCTACGAGCAGTACTTC	CASSLAGASVSYEQYF
TRBJ1-3	TRBV29-1	.	.	TGCAGCGCCAAACAACAACGGACAGCTGGAAACACCATATATTTT	CSAKQQRTAGNTIYF
TRBJ1-6	TRBV7-6	.	TRBD1	TGTGCCAGCAGCCGGGACAGCTCGAATACACCCCTCCACTTT	CASSRDSSNTPLHF
TRBJ1-1	TRBV29-1	.	.	TGCAGCGTTGAGGGGGGGATGAACACTGAAGCTTTCTTT	CSVEGGMNTEAFF
TRBJ2-1	TRBV9	.	.	TGTGCCAGCAGTGAAGAGGGGGACCATGAGCAGTTCTTC	CASSEEGDHEQFF
TRBJ1-5	TRBV2	once	.	TGTGCCAGCAGGGGAACGGGGGGCAGCAATCAGCCCCAGCATTTT	CASRGTGGSNQPQHF
TRBJ1-2	TRBV18	.	.	TGTGCCAGCTCACCGGAATCGGGCAGTTTAGGCTACACCTTC	CASSPESGSLGYTF
TRBJ1-6	TRBV7-2	once	.	TGTGCCAGCAGCCCCCTACTGGACAGACGGGATTCACCCCTCCACTTT	CASSPLLDRRDSPLHF
TRBJ1-4	TRBV7-9	.	.	TGTGCCAGCAGCTTAAAGACAGTTAATGAAGGGCTGTTTTTT	CASSLKTVNEGLFF
TRBJ1-5	TRBV19	.	.	TGTGCCAGTAGTATAGTAAGTGGTGGGGTGGCGGGGATAGCCAATCAGCCCCAGCATTTT	CASSIVSGGVAGIANQPQHF
TRBJ1-4	TRBV5-1	medium-sized	.	TGCGCCAGCAGAGAAGACAGCGGAGATGCTAATGAAAAACTGTTTTTT	CASREDSGDANEKLFF
TRBJ1-1	TRBV27	.	.	TGTGCCAGCAGTAACATCGGGTATTCTGAAGCTTTCTTT	CASSNIGYSEAFF
TRBJ1-2	TRBV14	.	.	TGTGCCAGCAGCCGTACCAGGGGCGGCAACTATGGCTACACCTTC	CASSRTRGGNYGYTF
TRBJ2-2	TRBV5-1	.	.	TGCGCCAGCAGCTTGGACTACCCGAACACCGGGGAGCTGTTTTTT	CASSLDYPNTGELFF
TRBJ2-1	TRBV29-1	.	.	TGCAGCGTTGATGAGGGGAGGAACTCCTACAATGAGCAGTTCTTC	CSVDEGRNSYNEQFF
TRBJ2-7	TRBV5-1	.	.	TGCGCCAGCAGCCGCGGCGGCGAGCAGTACTTC	CASSRGGEQYF
TRBJ2-5	TRBV25-1	.	.	TGTGCCAGCAGTCGTGCGGCGGGGACCCAAGAGACCCAGTACTTC	CASSRAAGTQETQYF
TRBJ2-1	TRBV29-1	.	.	TGCAGCGTTGTGGGGGACTACAATGAGCAGTTCTTC	CSVVGDYNEQFF
TRBJ1-2	TRBV4-1	.	.	TGCGCCAGCAGCCAAGAAGGAAGGGGGGCTATGGACTATGGCTACACCTTC	CASSQEGRGAMDYGYTF
TRBJ2-5	TRBV29-1	.	.	TGCAGCGTTGAAGGAGGTCGAGAGACCCAGTACTTC	CSVEGGRETQYF
TRBJ1-2	TRBV7-2	.	TRBD1	TGTGCCAGCAGCCCTTTAGGGACAGGCTATGGCTACACCTTC	CASSPLGTGYGYTF
TRBJ2-7	TRBV5-4	.	TRBD1	TGTGCCAGCAGCTTGGGGCCCGGGACAGGGGGAGCCGGCGAGCAGTACTTC	CASSLGPGTGGAGEQYF
TRBJ1-3	TRBV4-1	few	.	TGCGCCAGCAGCCAAGAGGTGGAGAACACCATATATTTT	CASSQEVENTIYF
TRBJ1-5	TRBV30	.	.	TGTGCCTGGAGTCACGACACTTATAGCAATCAGCCCCAGCATTTT	CAWSHDTYSNQPQHF
TRBJ2-7	TRBV18	.	TRBD1	TGTGCCAGCTCAAAACAGGGGGTAGGCTACGAGCAGTACTTC	CASSKQGVGYEQYF